Following are 14 T cell receptor beta chains from one sample sequenced in a study of shared clonotypes between healthy human individuals. CD45RO-negative cells were positively selected for CCR7, leaving out terminally differentiated effector memory CD45RA+ cells. Clones were read by immunoSEQ multiplex PCR, and TCRdb kept only the in-frame ones, dropping some. The sample shows 1.5 million to 2.5 million clones, about 95% of them seen only once. The sample consisted of naive CD8+ T cells sorted from blood. The source is a man between 18 and 35 years old in good health.

The rearrangement uses TRBV4-3 and TRBJ2-1; no definite D call. CDR1 is LGHNA, CDR2 YSLEER, per germline. V was pared by 4 bases and J by 0 bases, with 13 bases between. This CDR3 is 16 amino acids long. CDR3 bases: TGCGCCAGCAGCCCCAATGTGGCAGGCTCCTACAATGAGCAGTTCTTC. Translating gives CASSPNVAGSYNEQFF.

This clone turned up a few times. Within the sample, other DNA sequences also encode this same CDR3. This chain uses TRBV6-5 with TRBJ2-2; tentatively, D is TRBD1 (5 bases). From germline, CDR1 is MNHEY and CDR2 SVGAGI. CDR3 length equals 14 residues. Trimming removed 2 bases from V and 6 bases from J, with 10 bases in between. As DNA, the CDR3 is TGTGCCAGCAGTTACAGTAGGGGATCCGGGGAGCTGTTTTTT. Translating gives CASSYSRGSGELFF.

This rearrangement joins TRBV7-6 to TRBJ2-5; D tentatively fits TRBD1 or TRBD2 (5 bases each). The germline V and J ends were trimmed by 7 bases and 3 bases, with 12 bases remaining between them. CDR3 size: 13 residues. Germline loops: CDR1 SGHVS, CDR2 FNYEAQ. Written as DNA, the CDR3 is TGTGCCAGCAAACCCGGGACGGAAGAGACCCAGTACTTC. It yields the protein CASKPGTEETQYF.

This chain joins TRBV7-8 and TRBJ1-2; the D gene is possibly TRBD1 (5 bases). This CDR3 spans 15 amino acids. Germline CDR1 SGHVS, CDR2 FQNEAQ. V was clipped by 5 bases and J by 6 bases, with 19 bases between them. The CDR3 reads CASSTGVTPKDGYTF. CDR3 coding DNA: TGTGCCAGCAGCACGGGGGTCACGCCAAAGGATGGCTACACCTTC. Full variable domain (missing parts from reference TRBV7-8 and TRBJ1-2): GAGVSQSPRYKVAKRGQDVALRCDPISGHVSLFWYQQALGQGPEFLTYFQNEAQLDKSGLPSDRFFAERPEGSVSTLKIQRTQQEDSAVYLCASSTGVTPKDGYTFGSGTRLTVV.

The chain carries TRBV4-1 and TRBJ1-1, with 9 bases fitting TRBD1. There are 18 residues in the CDR3. V shed 3 bases and J 5 bases; nucleotides not matched to a gene: 16. Germline CDR1 is MGHRA and CDR2 is YSYEKL. The CDR3, as DNA: TGCGCCAGCAGCCATATACCGGGACAGGGCGCCTCTGGGACTGAAGCTTTCTTT. It encodes CASSHIPGQGASGTEAFF.

This chain uses TRBV5-5 with TRBJ2-7; TRBD2 agrees at 7 bases. Looked up from germline, CDR1 is SGHKS and CDR2 is YYEKEE (reference sequence). V gave up 1 base and J gave up 4 bases; unmatched junction bases: 14. This CDR3 has 17 residues. The CDR3 sequence is CASSLWLAVRPGYEQYF. CDR3 bases: TGTGCCAGCAGCTTGTGGCTAGCGGTCCGCCCCGGTTACGAGCAGTACTTC.

Concerning this clone: The sample has other DNA sequences that encode this CDR3 too. This chain joins TRBV30 and TRBJ2-2; possibly TRBD2 for D (5 bases). The V gene's germline CDR1 is GTSNPN and CDR2 SVGIG (reference sequence). Trimming took 0 bases from V and 5 from J, leaving 7 bases between them. This CDR3 spans 13 amino acids. CDR3 coding DNA: TGTGCCTGGAGTGTACCGGGGACCGGGGAGCTGTTTTTT. It is translated as CAWSVPGTGELFF.

The chain joins TRBV7-9 to TRBJ2-4; TRBD1 aligns across 7 bases. The length of the CDR3 is 15 residues. Germline V lookup: CDR1 SEHNR, CDR2 FQNEAQ (reference sequence). V was pared by 4 bases and J by 5 bases, with 8 bases of the junction left unmatched. CDR3 protein: CASSYPEGAENIQYF. In nucleotides, the CDR3 is TGTGCCAGCAGCTACCCAGAGGGGGCGGAAAACATTCAGTACTTC.

Turning to this clone: The sample carries other DNA sequences with the same CDR3. The rearrangement links TRBV9 to TRBJ2-1; D is undetermined. The germline gives CDR1 SGDLS, CDR2 YYNGEE. There are 15 residues in the CDR3. With 0 bases removed from V and 2 bases from J, the gap between germline ends came to 9 bases. Written as DNA, the CDR3 is TGTGCCAGCAGCGTAGCGGGCGTTGCCTACAATGAGCAGTTCTTC. Translated: CASSVAGVAYNEQFF.

This sequence joins TRBV19 and TRBJ2-1, with 15 bases matching TRBD2. CDR1 is LNHDA, CDR2 SQIVND, per germline (reference sequence). The CDR3 is 19 amino acids. V shed 1 base, J shed 10 bases, and the junction held 14 bases outside the gene matches. The CDR3 region is CASSIVRTSGRESWYEQFF. The CDR3 nucleotides read TGTGCCAGTAGTATAGTTCGGACTAGCGGGAGGGAGTCATGGTACGAGCAGTTCTTC.

V usage is TRBV30 and J usage is TRBJ2-7, with TRBD2 as a possible D gene (6 bases). Germline V gene sequence: CDR1 GTSNPN, CDR2 SVGIG (reference sequence). The CDR3 spans 13 residues. V was pared by 2 bases and J by 0 bases, with 8 bases between. CDR3 protein: CAWSPEGSYEQYF. The CDR3 DNA reads as TGTGCCTGGAGTCCGGAGGGCTCCTACGAGCAGTACTTC.

Points on this clone: Other DNA sequences in the same sample also yield this CDR3. This chain links TRBV27 with TRBJ2-6; unclear D gene. The CDR3 spans 14 residues. Trimming removed 0 bases at V and 4 bases at J, with 4 bases between. In germline, CDR1 is MNHEY, CDR2 SMNVEV (reference sequence). The chain's CDR3 is CASSLSGGANVLTF. The CDR3 region has the DNA TGTGCCAGCAGTTTATCTGGCGGGGCCAACGTCCTGACTTTC.

The V call is TRBV5-1, the J call TRBJ2-1, with no clear D. Germline-derived CDR1 and CDR2 are SGHRS and YFSETQ. The germline V and J ends were trimmed by 4 bases and 4 bases, with 6 bases remaining between them. The CDR3 has 12 residues. CDR3: CASSTLYNEQFF. As DNA, the CDR3 is TGCGCCAGCAGCACGTTATACAATGAGCAGTTCTTC.

This clone is a singleton in its sample. This chain links TRBV18 with TRBJ2-3, with TRBD2 identical over 9 bases. V dropped 3 bases and J dropped 2; count of bases not matched to a gene: 9. CDR1 and CDR2 (germline): KGHSH, LQKENI. The CDR3 is 17 residues long. CDR3: CASSPGLAWELTDTQYF. In DNA form, the CDR3 reads TGTGCCAGCTCACCGGGACTAGCATGGGAGCTCACAGATACGCAGTATTTT.